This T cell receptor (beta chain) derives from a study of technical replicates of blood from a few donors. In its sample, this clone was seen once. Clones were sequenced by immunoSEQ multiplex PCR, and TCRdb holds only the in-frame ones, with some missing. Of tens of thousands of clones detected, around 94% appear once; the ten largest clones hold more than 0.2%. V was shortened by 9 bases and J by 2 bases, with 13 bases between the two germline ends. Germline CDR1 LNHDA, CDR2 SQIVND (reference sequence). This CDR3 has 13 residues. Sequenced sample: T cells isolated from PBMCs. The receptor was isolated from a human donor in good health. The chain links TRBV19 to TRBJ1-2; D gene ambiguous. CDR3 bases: TGTGCCAGCAGCGCCGGGTTGAACTATGGCTACACCTTC. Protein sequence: CASSAGLNYGYTF.